A single sample gave rise to the 12 T cell receptor beta chains below, sequenced in a study of OX40 agonist ivuxolimab in advanced cancers. Here immunoSEQ multiplex PCR was the method, and the copy in TCRdb shows in-frame clones only, minus some. The data hold about 63,000 clones, with about three quarters observed a single time. Specimen: CD4+ or CD8+ T cells sorted from blood, collected in a trial of the OX40 agonist ivuxolimab. The source of these receptors is an adult with an advanced solid tumor such as melanoma, head and neck, liver or kidney cancer.

A single count supports this clone. The CDR3 DNA follows: TGTGCCTGGAGAGCTAAGGGTCCCAACACTGAAGCTTTCTTT. Protein: CAWRAKGPNTEAFF. This chain joins TRBV30 and TRBJ1-1; unclear D gene. From germline, CDR1 is GTSNPN and CDR2 SVGIG (reference sequence). V lost 3 bases and J lost 2, with 13 bases in between. The CDR3 has 14 amino acids.

The rearrangement joins TRBV11-2 to TRBJ2-7, with a tentative D call TRBD1 (6 bases). V was trimmed by 4 bases and J by 7 bases, leaving 20 bases between them. This CDR3 comprises 15 residues. Germline V gene sequence: CDR1 SGHAT, CDR2 FQNNGV. This CDR3 is CASSSQGSAPGEQYF. In DNA, the CDR3 is TGTGCCAGCAGCTCGCAGGGGAGCGCCCCCGGGGAGCAGTACTTC.

The rearrangement uses TRBV30 and TRBJ1-2; no clear D. Germline V gene sequence: CDR1 GTSNPN, CDR2 SVGIG (reference sequence). Trimming pared 2 bases from V and 8 bases from J, leaving 15 bases between. The CDR3 has 13 residues. The chain's CDR3 is CAWSSLSAGGYTF. CDR3 coding DNA: TGTGCCTGGAGTTCCCTCAGCGCAGGCGGCTACACCTTC.

This sequence joins TRBV9 and TRBJ2-1; D is unclear. Germline V gene lookup returns CDR1 SGDLS and CDR2 YYNGEE. This CDR3 contains 14 residues. Trimming took 0 bases from V and 6 from J, leaving 10 bases between them. The CDR3 is CASSVDPMGNEQFF. CDR3 DNA: TGTGCCAGCAGCGTAGACCCTATGGGCAATGAGCAGTTCTTC.

The table lists this clone with a few counts. The rearrangement joins TRBV5-1 to TRBJ2-3; D remains unclear. Trimming cost V 4 bases and J 5 bases, with 8 bases left between them. The CDR3 loop spans 12 amino acids. Germline V gene sequence: CDR1 SGHRS, CDR2 YFSETQ. The CDR3 region has the DNA TGCGCCAGCAGCGAACTCCGAGATACGCAGTATTTT. Translated: CASSELRDTQYF.

CDR3 protein: CASSLGHGGNQPQHF. CDR3 coding DNA: TGTGCCAGCAGCTTAGGTCACGGGGGGAATCAGCCCCAGCATTTT. V is TRBV7-8 and J is TRBJ1-5, with TRBD1 as a possible D gene (5 bases). V was shortened by 1 base and J by 4 bases, with 11 bases between the two germline ends. This CDR3 has 15 residues. CDR1 is SGHVS and CDR2 is FQNEAQ in the germline V gene.

V is TRBV10-2 and J is TRBJ2-5, with TRBD2 as a possible D gene (5 bases). V was shortened by 10 bases and J by 3 bases, with 15 bases between the two germline ends. Germline V lookup: CDR1 WSHSY, CDR2 SAAADI. This CDR3 comprises 13 residues. This chain's CDR3 is CATGEDWKETQYF. The DNA for the CDR3 is TGCGCCACAGGAGAGGACTGGAAAGAGACCCAGTACTTC.

The V gene is TRBV7-3, the J gene TRBJ2-5; TRBD2 aligns across 13 bases. The germline V gene has CDR1 SGHTA and CDR2 FQGTGA. This CDR3 comprises 19 residues. V was pared by 2 bases and J by 5 bases, with 14 bases of the junction left unmatched. The CDR3 DNA reads TGTGCCAGCAGCTTAGCCCCCCTACTAGCGGGGGGGCCGGAGGAGACCCAGTACTTC. This gives the protein CASSLAPLLAGGPEETQYF.

The chain combines TRBV11-2 with TRBJ2-5; TRBD1 agrees at 7 bases. CDR3 length equals 15 residues. The V segment lost 1 base and the J segment 5 bases; nucleotides outside the gene matches: 7. Looked up from germline, CDR1 is SGHAT and CDR2 is FQNNGV. This chain's CDR3 is CASSLGQGIWETQYF. DNA for the CDR3: TGTGCCAGCAGCTTAGGACAGGGAATTTGGGAGACCCAGTACTTC.

V and J are TRBV5-1 and TRBJ1-2; 7 nucleotides agree with TRBD1. With 3 bases clipped from V and 10 bases from J, the junction kept 9 bases outside the gene matches. This CDR3 comprises 13 residues. The V gene's germline CDR1 is SGHRS and CDR2 YFSETQ. CDR3 DNA: TGCGCCAGCAGCTCTCAGACAGGGAACGTCTACACCTTC. As protein: CASSSQTGNVYTF.

CDR3 in amino acids: CASSQELAGGDADTQYF. CDR3 nucleotide sequence: TGTGCCAGCAGCCAAGAACTAGCGGGGGGGGACGCAGATACGCAGTATTTT. The chain carries TRBV4-2 and TRBJ2-3, with 13 bases identical to TRBD2. Germline V gives CDR1 LGHNA, CDR2 YNFKEQ. With V trimmed by 0 bases and J by 4 bases, 4 bases remained unmatched. This CDR3 is built from 17 residues.

The chain has TRBV15 and TRBJ2-3; 7 bases fit TRBD1. Germline V gene sequence: CDR1 LNHNV, CDR2 YYDKDF (reference sequence). V was clipped by 3 bases and J by 2 bases; unmatched bases: 8. There are 16 residues in the CDR3. In DNA, the CDR3 is TGTGCCACCAGCAGGGTAGCACAGGGGTTCACAGATACGCAGTATTTT. This encodes CATSRVAQGFTDTQYF. Full variable domain (outside the CDR3, taken from reference TRBV15 and TRBJ2-3): DAMVIQNPRYQVTQFGKPVTLSCSQTLNHNVMYWYQQKSSQAPKLLFHYYDKDFNNEADTPDNFQSRRPNTSFCFLDIRSPGLGDTAMYLCATSRVAQGFTDTQYFGPGTRLTVL.